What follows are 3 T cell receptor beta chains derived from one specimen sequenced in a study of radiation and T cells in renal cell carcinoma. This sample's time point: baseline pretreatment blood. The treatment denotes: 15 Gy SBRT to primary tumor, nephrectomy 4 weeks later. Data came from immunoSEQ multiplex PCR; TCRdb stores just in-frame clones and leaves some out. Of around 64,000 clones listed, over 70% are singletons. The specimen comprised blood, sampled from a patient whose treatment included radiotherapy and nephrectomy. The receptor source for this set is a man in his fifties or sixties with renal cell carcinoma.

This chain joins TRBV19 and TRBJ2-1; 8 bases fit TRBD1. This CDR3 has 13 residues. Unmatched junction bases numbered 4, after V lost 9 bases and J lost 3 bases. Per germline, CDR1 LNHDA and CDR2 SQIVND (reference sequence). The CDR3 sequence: CASRGQGYNEQFF. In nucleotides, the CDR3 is TGTGCCAGCAGGGGGCAGGGCTACAATGAGCAGTTCTTC.

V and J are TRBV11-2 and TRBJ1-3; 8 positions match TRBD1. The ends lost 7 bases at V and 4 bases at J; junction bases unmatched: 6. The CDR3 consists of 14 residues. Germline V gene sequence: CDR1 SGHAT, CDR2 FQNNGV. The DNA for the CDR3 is TGTGCCAGCACCGGGGACAGGTCGGGAAACACCATATATTTT. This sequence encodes CASTGDRSGNTIYF.

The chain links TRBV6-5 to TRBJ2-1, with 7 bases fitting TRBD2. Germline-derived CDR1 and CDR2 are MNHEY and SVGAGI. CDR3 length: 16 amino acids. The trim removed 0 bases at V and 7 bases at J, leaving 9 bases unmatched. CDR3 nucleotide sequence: TGTGCCAGCAGTTACTCGACAGCGGGGTCGGGGAATGAGCAGTTCTTC. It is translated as CASSYSTAGSGNEQFF.